Below, 29 T cell receptor beta chains from the same sample are listed, as sequenced in a study of cytomegalovirus exposure and HLA in healthy donors. The study ran its PCR with 60 Vbeta and 13 Jbeta primers. Sequencing was performed with immunoSEQ multiplex PCR; in TCRdb, only in-frame clones are kept and a portion is missing. Of 190,000 or so clones in the sample, more than 75% were seen once. Input material: PBMCs. Every receptor here comes from a male donor in good health and CMV-seropositive.

This clone came up a few times. The gene calls are TRBV6-5 and TRBJ2-7, with D maybe TRBD2 (6 bases). The V gene lost 4 bases and the J gene lost 5 bases, with 15 bases spanning the gap. The CDR3 runs 14 residues. CDR1 and CDR2 (germline): MNHEY, SVGAGI. CDR3 loop: CASSSRGSFNEQYF. The CDR3 coding sequence is TGTGCCAGCAGTTCTCGGGGGAGTTTCAACGAGCAGTACTTC.

There are a few counts of this clone. The rearrangement links TRBV6-5 to TRBJ2-7; TRBD2 aligns across 7 bases. V lost 4 bases and J lost 6; bases outside the gene matches: 0. CDR1 and CDR2 (germline): MNHEY, SVGAGI. The CDR3 is made up of 11 amino acids. The CDR3 DNA sequence: TGTGCCAGCAGTTCGGGGGGCGAGCAGTACTTC. Translation gives CASSSGGEQYF.

The chain employs TRBV9 and TRBJ2-2; perhaps TRBD2 as D (7 bases). Germline V lookup: CDR1 SGDLS, CDR2 YYNGEE. This CDR3 is built from 19 residues. Trimming took off 0 bases at V and 7 bases at J, with 25 bases between the two ends. CDR3 DNA sequence: TGTGCCAGCAGCGTAGCCACCGCGGTCGGGGGGCTCAGCGGCGGGGAGCTGTTTTTT. Protein: CASSVATAVGGLSGGELFF.

This chain uses TRBV19 with TRBJ1-3; the match to TRBD1 covers 11 bases. The germline V gene encodes CDR1 LNHDA and CDR2 SQIVND (reference sequence). V gave up 3 bases and J gave up 3 bases; unmatched junction bases: 4. The CDR3 loop spans 16 amino acids. The CDR3 DNA follows: TGTGCCAGTAGTATCGGACAGGGGGCTTTTGGAAACACCATATATTTT. Residues: CASSIGQGAFGNTIYF.

V is TRBV4-2 and J is TRBJ2-7, with D maybe TRBD2 (5 bases). The CDR3 totals 16 residues. The V end was cut by 1 base, the J end by 4 bases, with 17 bases between. CDR1 is LGHNA, CDR2 YNFKEQ, per germline. CDR3 loop: CASSQAPGPGDYEQYF. The CDR3 coding sequence is TGTGCCAGCAGCCAAGCCCCGGGCCCCGGGGATTACGAGCAGTACTTC.

The gene calls are TRBV28 and TRBJ2-1; weak D call: TRBD1 (5 bases). The V gene's germline CDR1 is MDHEN and CDR2 SYDVKM. Trimming took off 6 bases at V and 2 bases at J, with 14 bases between the two ends. CDR3 length equals 15 residues. The CDR3 DNA follows: TGTGCCAGCAGGGATGTCCAGGGAACCTACAATGAGCAGTTCTTC. Translated: CASRDVQGTYNEQFF. The whole variable domain, filled in from reference TRBV28 and TRBJ2-1, reads DVKVTQSSRYLVKRTGEKVFLECVQDMDHENMFWYRQDPGLGLRLIYFSYDVKMKEKGDIPEGYSVSREKKERFSLILESASTNQTSMYLCASRDVQGTYNEQFFGPGTRLTVL.

This sequence joins TRBV9 and TRBJ2-3, with TRBD2 matching over 7 bases. This CDR3 comprises 15 residues. Germline V gene lookup returns CDR1 SGDLS and CDR2 YYNGEE. The V gene end was trimmed by 0 bases and the J gene end by 1 base; junction bases not matched to a gene: 2. The CDR3 spells CASSVARGGTDTQYF. For the CDR3, the DNA is TGTGCCAGCAGCGTAGCTCGGGGGGGCACAGATACGCAGTATTTT.

The chain joins TRBV13 to TRBJ1-1, with 7 bases that match TRBD1. In germline, CDR1 is PRHDT, CDR2 FYEKMQ (reference sequence). This CDR3 contains 12 residues. Losses at the gene ends were 2 bases for V and 6 bases for J; bases not matched to a gene: 0. CDR3 sequence: CASSLQGAEAFF. CDR3 DNA: TGTGCCAGCAGCTTACAGGGGGCTGAAGCTTTCTTT.

The gene calls are TRBV2 and TRBJ1-6, with 9 bases aligning to TRBD1. Trimming took 8 bases from V and 9 from J; bases not matched to a gene: 2. This CDR3 has 12 amino acids. Per the germline V gene, CDR1 is SNHLY and CDR2 is FYNNEI. CDR3 protein: CASGTGSSPLHF. The DNA of the CDR3 is TGTGCCAGCGGGACAGGGAGTTCACCCCTCCACTTT.

This clone has only a few counts. This chain uses TRBV7-3 with TRBJ2-5, with 14 positions matching TRBD2. Germline CDR1 SGHTA, CDR2 FQGTGA. J lost 0 bases, V lost 5 bases, and 5 bases had no gene match. The CDR3 extends over 17 amino acids. CDR3 sequence: CASSAGLAGAYQETQYF. The CDR3 DNA sequence: TGTGCCAGCAGCGCGGGACTAGCGGGGGCCTACCAAGAGACCCAGTACTTC. The full variable domain, its missing parts supplied by reference TRBV7-3 and TRBJ2-5, is GAGVSQTPSNKVTEKGKYVELRCDPISGHTALYWYRQSLGQGPEFLIYFQGTGAADDSGLPNDRFFAVRPEGSVSTLKIQRTERGDSAVYLCASSAGLAGAYQETQYFGPGTRLLVL.

This clone was found a few times. This rearrangement joins TRBV7-3 to TRBJ2-7; possibly TRBD1 for D (6 bases). The ends were cut back, 8 bases at V and 3 bases at J, with 20 bases in the middle. Germline assignment: CDR1 SGHTA and CDR2 FQGTGA. The CDR3 is made up of 15 amino acids. The CDR3 here is CASRGAGQGFYEQYF. The CDR3 bases are TGTGCCAGCCGAGGGGCAGGGCAGGGGTTCTACGAGCAGTACTTC.

This clone was counted a few times. The CDR3 region is CASSFPFAGSYEQYF. CDR3 sequence (DNA): TGCGCCAGCAGCTTCCCTTTCGCGGGGTCCTACGAGCAGTACTTC. The V and J genes are TRBV5-1 and TRBJ2-7, with D possibly TRBD2 on 6 matching bases. Germline loops: CDR1 SGHRS, CDR2 YFSETQ. CDR3 size: 15 residues. Trimming removed 2 bases at V and 1 base at J, with 13 bases between.

This chain's CDR3 is CASSQGAWNYGYTF. The DNA of the CDR3 is TGTGCCAGCAGCCAAGGGGCCTGGAACTATGGCTACACCTTC. This chain connects TRBV16 to TRBJ1-2; tentative D call: TRBD1 (5 bases). This CDR3 has 14 amino acids. V lost 2 bases and J 2 bases, leaving 9 bases between the germline ends. Germline CDR1 and CDR2: KGHSY and FQNENV.

The chain links TRBV7-9 to TRBJ1-3; a possible D gene is TRBD1 (6 bases). From germline, CDR1 is SEHNR and CDR2 FQNEAQ (reference sequence). The CDR3 is made up of 15 amino acids. Trimming took 2 bases from V and 4 from J, leaving 12 bases between them. This chain's CDR3 is CASSLSTGQGNTIYF. The CDR3 nucleotides read TGTGCCAGCAGCTTAAGTACAGGACAGGGAAACACCATATATTTT.

V and J are TRBV28 and TRBJ1-2; 9 positions agree with TRBD1. Germline trimming cut 4 bases from V and 4 bases from J; bases unmatched to any gene: 1. The CDR3 length is 13 residues. CDR1 is MDHEN and CDR2 is SYDVKM in the germline V gene. This CDR3 reads CASSSGQGYGYTF. Written as DNA, the CDR3 is TGTGCCAGCAGTTCGGGACAGGGCTATGGCTACACCTTC.

The V call is TRBV6-1, the J call TRBJ1-5; D perhaps matches TRBD1 (5 bases). This CDR3 is built from 15 residues. V was trimmed by 0 bases and J by 5 bases, leaving 11 bases between them. The germline V gene encodes CDR1 MNHNS and CDR2 SASEGT. CDR3 region: CASSEATGRHQPQHF. For the CDR3, the DNA is TGTGCCAGCAGTGAAGCTACAGGACGGCATCAGCCCCAGCATTTT.

The chain links TRBV5-5 to TRBJ2-5, with D maybe TRBD1 (6 bases). Trimming cost V 2 bases and J 2 bases, with 10 bases left between them. Germline CDR1 reads SGHKS; CDR2 reads YYEKEE (reference sequence). The CDR3 has 14 amino acids. CDR3 residues: CASSFDRPQETQYF. The CDR3 DNA follows: TGTGCCAGCAGCTTCGACAGGCCGCAAGAGACCCAGTACTTC.

The chain couples TRBV29-1 to TRBJ2-1; D gene uncertain. There are 14 residues in the CDR3. Between the trimmed V and J ends, which lost 1 base and 10 bases, there was a span of 17 bases. Germline V gene data show CDR1 as SQVTM and CDR2 as ANQGSEA. The CDR3 DNA is TGCAGCGTTGAAGGCCTGAGTCAGGTCGGCGAGCAGTTCTTC. Translating it yields CSVEGLSQVGEQFF.

The chain combines TRBV6-5 with TRBJ1-4; D is unresolved. The CDR3 is made up of 15 amino acids. Germline assignment: CDR1 MNHEY and CDR2 SVGAGI. V lost 6 bases to trimming and J lost 4 bases, with 15 bases between them. CDR3 sequence: CASSYDGSFNEKLFF. The CDR3 DNA sequence: TGTGCCAGCAGCTACGACGGTAGCTTTAATGAAAAACTGTTTTTT.

V is TRBV7-6 and J is TRBJ2-2, with a tentative D call TRBD2 (5 bases). The CDR3 is 15 amino acids. The germline V gene has CDR1 SGHVS and CDR2 FNYEAQ. The ends were cut back, 4 bases at V and 7 bases at J, with 16 bases in the middle. DNA for the CDR3: TGTGCCAGCAGCTCTCGATTAGGCCGGGGCGGGGAGCTGTTTTTT. Protein: CASSSRLGRGGELFF.

This clone was picked up a small number of times. The rearrangement links TRBV6-5 to TRBJ2-3; 8 nucleotides agree with TRBD2. Per germline, CDR1 MNHEY and CDR2 SVGAGI. The CDR3 is 14 residues long. The trim removed 6 bases at V and 4 bases at J, leaving 6 bases unmatched. CDR3 region: CASSRGRRADTQYF. In nucleotides, the CDR3 is TGTGCCAGCAGCCGCGGGAGGCGGGCAGATACGCAGTATTTT.

The gene calls are TRBV6-4 and TRBJ2-1, with 8 bases matching TRBD2. The germline V gene encodes CDR1 MRHNA and CDR2 SNTAGT. CDR3 length equals 16 residues. V lost 2 bases and J lost 10; bases outside the gene matches: 13. CDR3 residues: CASSDPDRGLVGEQFF. CDR3 DNA: TGTGCCAGCAGTGACCCCGACCGGGGACTAGTTGGCGAGCAGTTCTTC.

This clone was counted once. This chain links TRBV9 with TRBJ1-4, with D possibly being TRBD1 (6 bases). Germline CDR1 SGDLS, CDR2 YYNGEE. Trimming removed 0 bases at V and 7 bases at J, with 7 bases between. The CDR3 consists of 13 residues. CDR3: CASSVGGGEKLFF. As DNA, the CDR3 is TGTGCCAGCAGCGTAGGAGGGGGTGAAAAACTGTTTTTT.

This sequence joins TRBV7-2 and TRBJ1-5; D possibly corresponds to TRBD1 (5 bases). CDR3 length equals 13 residues. Deletions cut 5 bases from V and 7 bases from J, with 12 bases between. Germline V lookup: CDR1 SGHTA, CDR2 FQGNSA. The CDR3 protein is CASSPEGLQPQHF. For the CDR3, the DNA is TGTGCCAGCAGCCCTGAGGGACTGCAGCCCCAGCATTTT.

This clone was recorded once. V and J are TRBV27 and TRBJ2-7; 7 bases are shared with TRBD2. This CDR3 region has 15 residues. Per germline, CDR1 MNHEY and CDR2 SMNVEV (reference sequence). The V segment lost 2 bases and the J segment 7 bases; nucleotides outside the gene matches: 11. The CDR3 DNA follows: TGTGCCAGCAGTTTAATATGGGCAGCGGGAAATGAGCAGTACTTC. Encoded protein: CASSLIWAAGNEQYF.

The chain employs TRBV19 and TRBJ2-7; 13 nucleotides agree with TRBD2. V lost 6 bases and J lost 0; bases outside the gene matches: 8. CDR3 length equals 17 residues. The germline V gene has CDR1 LNHDA and CDR2 SQIVND (reference sequence). CDR3 bases: TGTGCCAGTAGGGATGCCGGGACTAGCGGGGCCTCCTACGAGCAGTACTTC. Amino acid sequence: CASRDAGTSGASYEQYF. Full variable domain (outside the CDR3, taken from reference TRBV19 and TRBJ2-7): DGGITQSPKYLFRKEGQNVTLSCEQNLNHDAMYWYRQDPGQGLRLIYYSQIVNDFQKGDIAEGYSVSREKKESFPLTVTSAQKNPTAFYLCASRDAGTSGASYEQYFGPGTRLTVT.

This CDR3 reads CASSEDRGHQPQHF. CDR3 nucleotide sequence: TGTGCCAGCAGTGAGGACAGGGGGCATCAGCCCCAGCATTTT. This chain uses TRBV6-1 with TRBJ1-5; 11 positions match TRBD1. Germline lookup yields CDR1 MNHNS and CDR2 SASEGT. This CDR3 is 14 amino acids long. Unmatched junction bases numbered 0, after V lost 3 bases and J lost 5 bases.

This clone was picked up one time. J is TRBJ2-1 and V is TRBV14; 12 bases are a match to TRBD1. The length of the CDR3 is 17 residues. Looked up from germline, CDR1 is SGHDN and CDR2 is FVKESK. Unmatched junction bases numbered 4, after V lost 4 bases and J lost 0 bases. CDR3 in DNA: TGTGCCAGCAGCCGGGGACAGGGGGCTGGCTCCTACAATGAGCAGTTCTTC. It is translated as CASSRGQGAGSYNEQFF.

V and J are TRBV6-4 and TRBJ1-3; 8 positions agree with TRBD1. The CDR3 runs to 19 residues. Losses at the gene ends were 0 bases for V and 2 bases for J; bases not matched to a gene: 12. CDR1 is MRHNA and CDR2 is SNTAGT in the germline V gene. DNA for the CDR3: TGTGCCAGCAGTGACTCGAGGGGACAGGTACTTTGCGCTGGAAACACCATATATTTT. This translates into CASSDSRGQVLCAGNTIYF.